Only a few counts were recorded for the clone carrying this TCR beta chain. The sample originates from a study of control samples from healthy donors and cancer patients. The CDR3 has 14 residues. Trimming removed 2 bases from V and 7 bases from J, with 13 bases in between. Germline V gives CDR1 SGHNT, CDR2 YYREEE (reference sequence). The assay was immunoSEQ multiplex PCR, and TCRdb's table has in-frame clones only and misses some. The profile covers about 190,000 clones, with about 90% appearing a single time and around 1.9% taken by the ten largest. The gene calls are TRBV5-4 and TRBJ2-4; D could derive from TRBD1 or TRBD2 (5 bases each). The sequencing input was blood. The TCR was taken from a man in his thirties or forties in good health. The CDR3 reads CASSLKQGENIQYF. CDR3 DNA: TGTGCCAGCAGCTTAAAACAAGGGGAGAACATTCAGTACTTC.